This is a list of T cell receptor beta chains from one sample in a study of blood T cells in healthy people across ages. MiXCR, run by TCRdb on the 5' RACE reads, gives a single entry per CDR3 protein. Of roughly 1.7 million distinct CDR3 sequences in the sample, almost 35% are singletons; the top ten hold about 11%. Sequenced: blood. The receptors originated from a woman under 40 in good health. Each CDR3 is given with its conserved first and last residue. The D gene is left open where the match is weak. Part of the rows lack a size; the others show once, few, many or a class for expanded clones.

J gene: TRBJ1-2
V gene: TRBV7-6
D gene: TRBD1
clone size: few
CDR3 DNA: TGTGCCAGCAGCTTAGGGGGGACAGGGGGCTTCGGTGGCTACACCTTC
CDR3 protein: CASSLGGTGGFGGYTF

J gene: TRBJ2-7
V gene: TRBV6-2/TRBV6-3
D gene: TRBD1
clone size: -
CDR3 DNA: TGTGCCAGCAGTCAGAGTCAGGGGGCGACCTACGAGCAGTACTTC
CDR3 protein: CASSQSQGATYEQYF

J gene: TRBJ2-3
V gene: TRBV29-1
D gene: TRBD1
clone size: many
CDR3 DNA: TGCAGCGTTTCCAACGGACAGGGGGGGGGCACAGATACGCAGTATTTT
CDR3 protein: CSVSNGQGGGTDTQYF

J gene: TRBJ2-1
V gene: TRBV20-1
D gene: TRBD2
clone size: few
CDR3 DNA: TGCAGTGCTAGAGAAGCGGGAGACCCCTACAATGAGCAGTTCTTC
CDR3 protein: CSAREAGDPYNEQFF

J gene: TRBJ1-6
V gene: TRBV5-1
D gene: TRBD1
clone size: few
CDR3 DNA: TGCGCCAGCAGCTTGGGACAGGGACGGTATAATTCACCCCTCCACTTT
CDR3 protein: CASSLGQGRYNSPLHF

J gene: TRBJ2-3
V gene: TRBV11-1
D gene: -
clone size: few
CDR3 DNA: TGTGCCAGCGCTCGGAGGGCCGCAGATACGCAGTATTTT
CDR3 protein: CASARRAADTQYF

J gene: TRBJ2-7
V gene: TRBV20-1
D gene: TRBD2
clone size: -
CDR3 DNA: TGCAGTGCTAGGGGGGCCGGGACTAGCTACTACGAGCAGTACTTC
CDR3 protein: CSARGAGTSYYEQYF

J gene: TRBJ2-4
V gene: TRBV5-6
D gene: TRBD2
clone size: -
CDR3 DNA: TGTGCCAGCAGGGCTAGCGGGATAGGAGTGAACATTCAGTACTTC
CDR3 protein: CASRASGIGVNIQYF

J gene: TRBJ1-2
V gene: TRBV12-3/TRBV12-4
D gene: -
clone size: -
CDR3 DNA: TGTGCCAGCAGTTTATTACAGGGAAGCGGCTACACCTTC
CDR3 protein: CASSLLQGSGYTF

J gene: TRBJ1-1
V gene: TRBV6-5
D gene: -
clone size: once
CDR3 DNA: TGTGCCAGCAGTAACAGACCGGGCCCAGGTATCACTGAAGCTTTCTTT
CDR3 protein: CASSNRPGPGITEAFF

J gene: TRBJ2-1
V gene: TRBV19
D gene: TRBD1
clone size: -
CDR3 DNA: TGTGCCAGTAGTTCGGACAGGGGGCATTACAATGAGCAGTTCTTC
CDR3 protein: CASSSDRGHYNEQFF

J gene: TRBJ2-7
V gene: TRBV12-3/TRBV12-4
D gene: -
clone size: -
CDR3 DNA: TGTGCCAGCAGTTTGCGTAGTAGCGTCCACGAGCAGTACTTC
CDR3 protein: CASSLRSSVHEQYF

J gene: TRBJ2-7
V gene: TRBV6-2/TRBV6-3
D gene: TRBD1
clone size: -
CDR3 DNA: TGTGCCAGCAGTTACACCTATTTAATTGGGACAGGGAACTACGAGCAGTACTTC
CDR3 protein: CASSYTYLIGTGNYEQYF

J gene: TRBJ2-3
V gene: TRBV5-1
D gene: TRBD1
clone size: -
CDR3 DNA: TGCGCCAGCAAAGCAGGGGGCGGTTATTTGCGGGACACAGATACGCAGTATTTT
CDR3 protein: CASKAGGGYLRDTDTQYF

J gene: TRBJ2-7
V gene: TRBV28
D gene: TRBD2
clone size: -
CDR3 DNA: TGTGCCAGCAGTCCAAGGGGACTAGCGGGAGGAGGCTACGAGCAGTACTTC
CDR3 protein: CASSPRGLAGGGYEQYF

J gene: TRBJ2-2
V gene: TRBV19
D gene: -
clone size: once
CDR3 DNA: TGTGCCAGTAGGGGACAGAACACCGGGGAGCTGTTTTTT
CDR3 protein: CASRGQNTGELFF

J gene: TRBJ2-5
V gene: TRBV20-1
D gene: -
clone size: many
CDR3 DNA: TGCAGTGCTACGAAGGTAGCGGAAGTCCTCCAAGAGACCCAGTACTTC
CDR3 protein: CSATKVAEVLQETQYF

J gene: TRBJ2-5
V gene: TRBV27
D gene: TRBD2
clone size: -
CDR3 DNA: TGTGCCAGCAGCCGCAAGCGACTAGCGGGAGGCTCTCCGTACCAAGAGACCCAGTACTTC
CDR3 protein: CASSRKRLAGGSPYQETQYF

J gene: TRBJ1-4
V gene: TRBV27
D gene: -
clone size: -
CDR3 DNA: TGTGCCAGCAGTTCTTGGGGAAGGGAAAAACTGTTTTTT
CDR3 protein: CASSSWGREKLFF

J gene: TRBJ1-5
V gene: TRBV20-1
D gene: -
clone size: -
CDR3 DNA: TGCAGTGCTAGCCCAGGGACATTGCACAATCAGCCCCAGCATTTT
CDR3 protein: CSASPGTLHNQPQHF

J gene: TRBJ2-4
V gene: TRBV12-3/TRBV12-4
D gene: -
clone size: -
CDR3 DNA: TGTGCCAGCAGTCCAGGCCCTCGATTACAGGCGACTCGGGCCAAAAACATTCAGTACTTC
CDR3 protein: CASSPGPRLQATRAKNIQYF

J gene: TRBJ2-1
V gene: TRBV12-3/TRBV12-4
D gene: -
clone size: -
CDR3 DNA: TGTACCAGCAGTCCCGACTGGAATGAGCAGTTCTTC
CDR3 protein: CTSSPDWNEQFF

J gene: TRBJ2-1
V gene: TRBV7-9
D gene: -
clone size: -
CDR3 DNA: TGTGCCAGCAGCTTAGGGGGCGGGGCCCCCTCCTACAATGAGCAGGTCTTC
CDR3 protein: CASSLGGGAPSYNEQVF

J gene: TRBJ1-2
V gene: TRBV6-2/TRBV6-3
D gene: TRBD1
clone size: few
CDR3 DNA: TGTGCCAGCAGCCAACCGGGACAGGGGCGCCCGTACTATGGCTACACCTTC
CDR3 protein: CASSQPGQGRPYYGYTF

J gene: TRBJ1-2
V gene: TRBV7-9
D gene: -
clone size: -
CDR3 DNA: TGTGCCAGCAGCTTAGCGCCAGCCCCTAACTATGGCTACACCTTC
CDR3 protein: CASSLAPAPNYGYTF

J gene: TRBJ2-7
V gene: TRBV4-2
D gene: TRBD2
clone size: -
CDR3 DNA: TGTGCCGGCAGCCAAGAGAGGGCGGGGGCCTACGAGCAGTACTTC
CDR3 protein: CAGSQERAGAYEQYF

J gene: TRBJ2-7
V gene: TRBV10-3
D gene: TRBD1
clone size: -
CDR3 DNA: TGTGCCATCAGTGAAGTCTTGGGACAGGGATACGAGCAGTACTTC
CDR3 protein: CAISEVLGQGYEQYF

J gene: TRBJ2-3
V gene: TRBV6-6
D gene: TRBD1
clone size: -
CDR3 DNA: TGTGCCAGCAGTCAACCGGGACAGGGTCGATTGGGGCCGGATGCGCAGTATTTT
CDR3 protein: CASSQPGQGRLGPDAQYF

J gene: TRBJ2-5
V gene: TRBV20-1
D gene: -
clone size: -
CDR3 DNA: TGCAGTGTAGCCACCGAGGGGGGCCAAGAGACCCAGTACTTC
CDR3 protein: CSVATEGGQETQYF

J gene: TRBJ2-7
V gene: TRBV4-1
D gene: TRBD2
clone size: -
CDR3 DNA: TGCGCCAGCAGCCAGGGACTAGCGGTCTACGAGCAGTACTTC
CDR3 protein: CASSQGLAVYEQYF

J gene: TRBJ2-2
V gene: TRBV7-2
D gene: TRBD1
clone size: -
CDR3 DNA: TGTGCCAGCAGCCCGGACAGGGGATTGCGGGAGCTGTTTTTT
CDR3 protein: CASSPDRGLRELFF